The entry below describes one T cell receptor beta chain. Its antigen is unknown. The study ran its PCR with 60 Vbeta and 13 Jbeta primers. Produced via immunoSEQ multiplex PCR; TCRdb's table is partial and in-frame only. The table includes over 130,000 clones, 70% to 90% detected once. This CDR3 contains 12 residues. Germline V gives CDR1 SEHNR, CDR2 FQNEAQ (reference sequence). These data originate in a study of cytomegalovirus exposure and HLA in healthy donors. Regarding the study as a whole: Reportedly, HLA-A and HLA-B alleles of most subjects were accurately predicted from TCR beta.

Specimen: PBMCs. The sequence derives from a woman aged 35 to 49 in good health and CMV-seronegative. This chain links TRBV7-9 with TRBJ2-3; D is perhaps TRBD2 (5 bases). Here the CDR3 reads CSTTPWEDTQYF. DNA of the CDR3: TGTTCCACCACCCCCTGGGAGGATACGCAGTATTTT.